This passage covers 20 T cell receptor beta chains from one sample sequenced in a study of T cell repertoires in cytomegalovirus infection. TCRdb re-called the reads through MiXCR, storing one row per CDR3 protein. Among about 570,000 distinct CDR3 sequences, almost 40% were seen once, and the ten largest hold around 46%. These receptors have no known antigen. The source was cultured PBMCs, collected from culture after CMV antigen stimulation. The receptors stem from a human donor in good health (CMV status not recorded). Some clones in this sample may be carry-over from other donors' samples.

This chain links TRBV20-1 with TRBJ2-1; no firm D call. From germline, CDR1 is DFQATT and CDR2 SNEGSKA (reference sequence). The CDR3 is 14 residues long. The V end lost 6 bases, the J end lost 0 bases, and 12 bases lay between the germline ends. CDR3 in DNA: TGCAGTGCCACTGTTCACAGCTCCTACAATGAGCAGTTCTTC. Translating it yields CSATVHSSYNEQFF.

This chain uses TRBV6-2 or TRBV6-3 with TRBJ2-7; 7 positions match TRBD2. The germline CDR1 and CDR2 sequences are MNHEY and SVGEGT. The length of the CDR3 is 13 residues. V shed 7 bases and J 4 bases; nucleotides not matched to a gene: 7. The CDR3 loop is CASIPPGGYEQYF. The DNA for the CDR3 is TGTGCCAGCATTCCCCCCGGGGGGTACGAGCAGTACTTC.

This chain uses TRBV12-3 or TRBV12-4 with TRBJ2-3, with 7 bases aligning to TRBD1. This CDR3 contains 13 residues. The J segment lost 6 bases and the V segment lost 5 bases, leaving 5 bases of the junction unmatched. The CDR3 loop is CASSMLRGDTQYF. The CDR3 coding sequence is TGTGCCAGCAGTATGCTCAGGGGGGATACGCAGTATTTT.

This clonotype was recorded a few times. The CDR3 sequence: CASRTGGPSNEQFF. CDR3 sequence (DNA): TGTGCCAGCAGGACAGGGGGCCCTAGCAATGAGCAGTTCTTC. The chain links TRBV6-2 or TRBV6-3 to TRBJ2-1; TRBD1 matches 10 bases. The CDR3 runs 14 residues. V dropped 6 bases and J dropped 6; count of bases not matched to a gene: 5. CDR1 is MNHEY, CDR2 SVGEGT, per germline.

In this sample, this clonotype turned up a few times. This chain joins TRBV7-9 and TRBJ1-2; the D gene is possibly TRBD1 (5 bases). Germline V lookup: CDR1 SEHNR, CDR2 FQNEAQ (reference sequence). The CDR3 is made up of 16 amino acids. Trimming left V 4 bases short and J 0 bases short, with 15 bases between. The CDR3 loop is CASSSLGRGTNYGYTF. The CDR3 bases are TGTGCCAGCAGCTCCCTGGGAAGGGGTACTAACTATGGCTACACCTTC.

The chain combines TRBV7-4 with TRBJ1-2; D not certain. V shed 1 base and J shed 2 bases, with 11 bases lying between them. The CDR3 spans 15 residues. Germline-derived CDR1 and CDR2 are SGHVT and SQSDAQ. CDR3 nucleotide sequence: TGTGCCAGCAGCTTAGTCGTCAACGCGAACTATGGCTACACCTTC. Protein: CASSLVVNANYGYTF.

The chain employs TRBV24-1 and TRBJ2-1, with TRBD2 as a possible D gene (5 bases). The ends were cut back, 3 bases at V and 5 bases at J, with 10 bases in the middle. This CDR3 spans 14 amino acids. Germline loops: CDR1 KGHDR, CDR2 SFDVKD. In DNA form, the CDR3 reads TGTGCCACCAGTGATCCGTCGGGGAACAATGAGCAGTTCTTC. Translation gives CATSDPSGNNEQFF.

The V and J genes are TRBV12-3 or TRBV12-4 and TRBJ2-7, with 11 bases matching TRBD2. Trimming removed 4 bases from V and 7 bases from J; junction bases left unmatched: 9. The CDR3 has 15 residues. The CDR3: CASSSTSGGRREQYF. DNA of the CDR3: TGTGCCAGCAGTTCTACTAGCGGGGGTCGAAGGGAGCAGTACTTC.

The CDR3 loop reads CASTRGGLYEKLFF. CDR3 coding DNA: TGTGCCAGCACTCGGGGGGGACTTTACGAAAAACTGTTTTTT. V and J are TRBV28 and TRBJ1-4; D possibly corresponds to TRBD1 (5 bases). V was cut by 7 bases and J by 8 bases, with 17 bases left in between. The CDR3 contains 14 residues. Germline V gene lookup returns CDR1 MDHEN and CDR2 SYDVKM. Using reference TRBV28 and TRBJ1-4 for the parts outside the CDR3, the full variable domain is DVKVTQSSRYLVKRTGEKVFLECVQDMDHENMFWYRQDPGLGLRLIYFSYDVKMKEKGDIPEGYSVSREKKERFSLILESASTNQTSMYLCASTRGGLYEKLFFGSGTQLSVL.

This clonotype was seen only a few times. CDR3 DNA: TGTGCCAGCAGCTCGGGACTTCCCGGGGGCACAGATACGCAGTATTTT. This sequence encodes CASSSGLPGGTDTQYF. The chain combines TRBV7-9 with TRBJ2-3; D possibly corresponds to TRBD2 (6 bases). The ends were cut back, 4 bases at V and 1 base at J, with 15 bases in the middle. Germline CDR1 reads SEHNR; CDR2 reads FQNEAQ (reference sequence). The CDR3 has 16 residues.

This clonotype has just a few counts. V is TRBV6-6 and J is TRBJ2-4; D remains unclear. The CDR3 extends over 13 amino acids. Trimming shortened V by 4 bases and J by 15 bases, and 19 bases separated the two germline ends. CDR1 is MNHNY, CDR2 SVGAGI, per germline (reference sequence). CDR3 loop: CASSSPDRRSGYF. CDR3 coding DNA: TGTGCCAGCAGTTCTCCCGACCGCAGGAGTGGGTACTTC.

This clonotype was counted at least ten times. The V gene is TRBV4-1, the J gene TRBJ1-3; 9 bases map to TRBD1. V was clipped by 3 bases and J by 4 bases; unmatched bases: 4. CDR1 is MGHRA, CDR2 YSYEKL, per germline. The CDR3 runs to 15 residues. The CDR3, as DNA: TGCGCCAGCAGCCAGGGACAGGGATACGGAAACACCATATATTTT. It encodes CASSQGQGYGNTIYF.

CDR3 sequence reads: CASGTSTYQETQYF. The DNA of the CDR3 is TGTGCCTCCGGGACTAGCACTTACCAAGAGACCCAGTACTTC. The chain employs TRBV7-2 and TRBJ2-5, with TRBD2 matching 9 bases. CDR1 and CDR2 (germline): SGHTA, FQGNSA. J lost 0 bases, V lost 11 bases, and 7 bases had no gene match. The CDR3 has 14 amino acids.

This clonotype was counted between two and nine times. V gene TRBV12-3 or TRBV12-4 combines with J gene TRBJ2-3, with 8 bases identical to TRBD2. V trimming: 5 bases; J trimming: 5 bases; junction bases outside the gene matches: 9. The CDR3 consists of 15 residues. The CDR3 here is CASSRRSGGGDTQYF. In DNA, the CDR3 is TGTGCCAGCAGTCGCAGAAGCGGGGGAGGAGATACGCAGTATTTT.

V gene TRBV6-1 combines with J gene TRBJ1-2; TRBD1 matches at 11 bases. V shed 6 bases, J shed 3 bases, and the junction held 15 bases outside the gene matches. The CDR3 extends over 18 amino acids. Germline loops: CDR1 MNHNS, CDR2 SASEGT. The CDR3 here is CASRGTGGAPRRDYGYTF. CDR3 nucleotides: TGTGCCAGCAGGGGGACAGGGGGAGCGCCCCGCCGGGACTATGGCTACACCTTC.

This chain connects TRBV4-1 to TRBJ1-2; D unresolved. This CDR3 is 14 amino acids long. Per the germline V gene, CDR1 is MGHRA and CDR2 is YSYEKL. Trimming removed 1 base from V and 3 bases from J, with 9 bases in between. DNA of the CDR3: TGCGCCAGCAGCCAAGCCTACCGGGACTATGGCTACACCTTC. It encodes CASSQAYRDYGYTF.

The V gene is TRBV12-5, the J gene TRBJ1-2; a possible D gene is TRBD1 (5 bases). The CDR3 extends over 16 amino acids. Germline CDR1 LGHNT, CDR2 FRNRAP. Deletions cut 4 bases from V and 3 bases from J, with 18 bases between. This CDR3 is CASGWSMGREDYGYTF. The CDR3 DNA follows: TGTGCTAGTGGTTGGAGCATGGGCAGGGAGGACTATGGCTACACCTTC.

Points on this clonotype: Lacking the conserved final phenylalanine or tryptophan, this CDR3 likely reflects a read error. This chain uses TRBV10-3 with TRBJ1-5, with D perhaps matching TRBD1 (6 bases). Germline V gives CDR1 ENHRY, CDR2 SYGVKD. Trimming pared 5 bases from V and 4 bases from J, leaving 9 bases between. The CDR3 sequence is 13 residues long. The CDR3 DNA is TGTGCCATCAGTCCAGGGGTTAATCAGCCCCAGCATGTT. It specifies CAISPGVNQPQHV.

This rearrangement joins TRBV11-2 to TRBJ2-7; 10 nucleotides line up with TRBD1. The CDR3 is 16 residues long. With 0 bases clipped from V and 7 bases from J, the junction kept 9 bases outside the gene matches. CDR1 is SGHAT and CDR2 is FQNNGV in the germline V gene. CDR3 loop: CASSLERTGGFWEQYF. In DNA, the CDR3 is TGTGCCAGCAGCTTAGAGCGGACAGGGGGTTTTTGGGAGCAGTACTTC.

CDR3 residues: CASSMGSRNLNTEAFF. The CDR3 DNA is TGTGCCAGTAGTATGGGGAGCAGGAATTTGAACACTGAAGCTTTCTTT. The chain has TRBV19 and TRBJ1-1; D unresolved. There are 16 residues in the CDR3. The germline CDR1 and CDR2 sequences are LNHDA and SQIVND (reference sequence). The ends were cut back, 3 bases at V and 0 bases at J, with 14 bases in the middle. The full variable domain, its missing parts supplied by reference TRBV19 and TRBJ1-1, is DGGITQSPKYLFRKEGQNVTLSCEQNLNHDAMYWYRQDPGQGLRLIYYSQIVNDFQKGDIAEGYSVSREKKESFPLTVTSAQKNPTAFYLCASSMGSRNLNTEAFFGQGTRLTVV.